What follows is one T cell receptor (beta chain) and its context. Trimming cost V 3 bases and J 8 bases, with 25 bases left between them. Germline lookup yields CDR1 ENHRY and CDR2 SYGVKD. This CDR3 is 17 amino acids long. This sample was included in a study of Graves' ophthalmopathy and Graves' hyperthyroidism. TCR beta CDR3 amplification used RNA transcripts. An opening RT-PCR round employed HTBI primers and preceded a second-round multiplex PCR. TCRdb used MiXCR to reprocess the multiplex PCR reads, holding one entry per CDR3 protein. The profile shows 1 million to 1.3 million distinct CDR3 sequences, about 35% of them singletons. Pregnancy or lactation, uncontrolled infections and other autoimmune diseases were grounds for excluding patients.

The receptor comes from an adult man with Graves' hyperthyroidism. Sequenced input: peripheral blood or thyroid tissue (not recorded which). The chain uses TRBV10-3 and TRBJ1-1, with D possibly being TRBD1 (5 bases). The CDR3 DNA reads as TGTGCCATCAGTGATGGGACTAGCGGATTTAACACCGGGGAAGCTTTCTTT. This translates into CAISDGTSGFNTGEAFF.